Presented here are 26 T cell receptor beta chains from one specimen sequenced in a study of blood T cells in healthy people across ages. The use of a sample-barcoded 5' primer and a J-beta primer mix characterized a second PCR of roughly 7 to 11 cycles. One entry per CDR3 protein results from TCRdb running MiXCR on the 5' RACE reads. The profile shows around 900,000 distinct CDR3 sequences, 51% of them singletons. The specimen sequenced was blood. These receptors were obtained from a woman aged 60-75 years in good health.

The rearrangement uses TRBV7-2 and TRBJ2-7; TRBD2 matches at 14 bases. V gave up 5 bases and J gave up 6 bases; unmatched junction bases: 6. The V gene's germline CDR1 is SGHTA and CDR2 FQGNSA. CDR3 length: 15 amino acids. The CDR3 sequence: CASSPRTSGRSEQYF. The CDR3 DNA reads as TGTGCCAGCAGCCCTAGGACTAGCGGGAGGAGCGAGCAGTACTTC.

CDR3 nucleotides: TGTGCCAGCAGTCGAGGGATCGGAGAAAAACTGTTTTTT. Its translation: CASSRGIGEKLFF. The chain is built from TRBV27 and TRBJ1-4, with D uncertain. The CDR3 is 13 residues long. CDR1 is MNHEY and CDR2 is SMNVEV in the germline V gene (reference sequence). Trimming shortened V by 5 bases and J by 8 bases, and 12 bases separated the two germline ends.

This chain joins TRBV7-8 and TRBJ2-6, with TRBD1 identical over 7 bases. The V segment lost 5 bases and the J segment 0 bases; nucleotides outside the gene matches: 7. Germline values: CDR1 SGHVS, CDR2 FQNEAQ. The CDR3 contains 17 residues. The CDR3 is CASSARQGHSGANVLTF. CDR3 DNA: TGTGCCAGCAGCGCCAGACAGGGCCACTCTGGGGCCAACGTCCTGACTTTC.

The rearrangement joins TRBV20-1 to TRBJ2-7, with D possibly matching TRBD2 (5 bases). Trimming removed 0 bases at V and 7 bases at J, with 19 bases between. CDR3 size: 15 residues. Germline CDR1 and CDR2: DFQATT and SNEGSKA (reference sequence). CDR3 nucleotide sequence: TGCAGTGCTAGAGATAGGACTTCGGCCTACAATGAGCAGTACTTC. Protein: CSARDRTSAYNEQYF.

V is TRBV20-1 and J is TRBJ2-1, with 12 bases fitting TRBD2. This CDR3 comprises 16 residues. V shed 3 bases, J shed 4 bases, and the junction held 7 bases outside the gene matches. CDR1 and CDR2 (germline): DFQATT, SNEGSKA (reference sequence). Here the CDR3 reads CSARVFGLAGYNEQFF. Here the CDR3 DNA reads TGCAGTGCTAGGGTCTTTGGACTAGCGGGGTACAATGAGCAGTTCTTC.

V usage is TRBV27 and J usage is TRBJ2-7; TRBD2 is a possible D gene (7 bases). The CDR3 sequence is 17 residues long. Per germline, CDR1 MNHEY and CDR2 SMNVEV (reference sequence). V shed 1 base and J shed 7 bases, with 23 bases lying between them. The CDR3 coding sequence is TGTGCCAGCAGTTTATACGGGGGGACGGGTTGGGACAATGAGCAGTACTTC. Translated, it gives CASSLYGGTGWDNEQYF.

This clonotype appeared a few times. The chain has TRBV6-5 and TRBJ2-7; D perhaps matches TRBD2 (6 bases). Germline-derived CDR1 and CDR2 are MNHEY and SVGAGI. Trimming pared 4 bases from V and 4 bases from J, leaving 17 bases between. The CDR3 totals 15 residues. The CDR3 reads CASSFIGRIEYEQYF. As DNA, the CDR3 is TGTGCCAGCAGTTTTATTGGGAGGATCGAGTACGAGCAGTACTTC.

The chain carries TRBV6-2 or TRBV6-3 and TRBJ2-7; tentatively, D is TRBD1 or TRBD2 (5 bases each). Trimming took 5 bases from V and 6 from J, leaving 23 bases between them. CDR3 length: 16 amino acids. Per the germline V gene, CDR1 is MNHEY and CDR2 is SVGEGT. CDR3 sequence reads: CASSPGLVGPLSEQYF. The CDR3 DNA follows: TGTGCCAGCAGTCCAGGGTTGGTGGGACCCCTTAGCGAGCAGTACTTC.

The V and J genes are TRBV2 and TRBJ2-1; 8 bases are a match to TRBD2. This CDR3 is 14 amino acids long. Trimming took 8 bases from V and 15 from J; bases not matched to a gene: 18. From germline, CDR1 is SNHLY and CDR2 FYNNEI. The CDR3 coding sequence is TGTGCCAGCCGAAGGGGGATGCTGACTAGCGATCTGTTCTTC. It translates to CASRRGMLTSDLFF.

This sequence joins TRBV27 and TRBJ2-7; 10 positions match TRBD2. This CDR3 region has 16 residues. The V gene's germline CDR1 is MNHEY and CDR2 SMNVEV (reference sequence). J was trimmed by 2 bases and V by 9 bases; bases with no gene match: 13. The CDR3 region is CARLWASGSLTYEQYF. Here the CDR3 DNA reads TGTGCCAGGCTATGGGCTAGCGGGAGTCTAACCTACGAGCAGTACTTC.

CDR3: CSARTSGQVDNEQFF. CDR3 DNA: TGCAGCGCAAGAACAAGTGGACAGGTAGACAATGAGCAGTTCTTC. The chain is built from TRBV29-1 and TRBJ2-1; 7 positions agree with TRBD1. Trimming removed 7 bases from V and 5 bases from J; junction bases left unmatched: 14. The CDR3 contains 15 residues. Germline V CDR1 and CDR2: SQVTM, ANQGSEA.

The V call is TRBV27, the J call TRBJ2-2; tentative D call: TRBD2 (5 bases). Trimming took off 10 bases at V and 3 bases at J, with 15 bases between the two ends. This CDR3 has 14 amino acids. Germline V gene lookup returns CDR1 MNHEY and CDR2 SMNVEV (reference sequence). The CDR3 coding sequence is TGTGCCACCAGGAGGCTAGATGACACCGGGGAGCTGTTTTTT. It codes for CATRRLDDTGELFF.

V usage is TRBV4-1 and J usage is TRBJ2-4, with D tentatively TRBD1 or TRBD2 (5 bases each). Trimming removed 0 bases at V and 6 bases at J, with 9 bases between. Germline CDR1 MGHRA, CDR2 YSYEKL. The CDR3 has 14 residues. In DNA, the CDR3 is TGCGCCAGCAGCCAAGAAGGGGAGATAAACATTCAGTACTTC. It translates to CASSQEGEINIQYF.

This clonotype came up a few times. The CDR3 sequence: CASSSSPGLQNGDTQYF. The CDR3 DNA reads TGTGCCAGCAGCTCCTCTCCCGGACTACAGAATGGAGATACGCAGTATTTT. The chain is built from TRBV7-9 and TRBJ2-3, with D perhaps TRBD2 (6 bases). The length of the CDR3 is 17 residues. Trimming removed 4 bases from V and 5 bases from J, with 22 bases in between. Germline loops: CDR1 SEHNR, CDR2 FQNEAQ (reference sequence).

In this sample, this clonotype turned up a few times. V gene TRBV2 combines with J gene TRBJ2-1; 7 bases line up with TRBD2. This CDR3 is 15 amino acids long. Germline CDR1 and CDR2: SNHLY and FYNNEI. V was pared by 8 bases and J by 4 bases, with 11 bases of the junction left unmatched. The CDR3 loop reads CASGATGGRYNEQFF. The CDR3 DNA reads TGTGCCAGCGGAGCGACGGGAGGCAGGTACAATGAGCAGTTCTTC.

The genes are TRBV12-3 or TRBV12-4 and TRBJ2-5; the D is unclear. The CDR3 covers 14 residues. Trimming pared 0 bases from V and 3 bases from J, leaving 8 bases between. CDR3 amino acids: CASSLALHEETQYF. DNA of the CDR3: TGTGCCAGCAGTTTAGCGCTCCACGAAGAGACCCAGTACTTC.

This rearrangement joins TRBV2 to TRBJ2-5; D tentatively reads TRBD1 or TRBD2 (6 bases each). Looked up from germline, CDR1 is SNHLY and CDR2 is FYNNEI. The germline V and J ends were trimmed by 7 bases and 2 bases, with 14 bases remaining between them. The CDR3 totals 14 residues. CDR3 in DNA: TGTGCCAGCACCGGGGGAAGGGGGCAAGAGACCCAGTACTTC. Its protein is CASTGGRGQETQYF.

This clonotype was found a few times. The chain links TRBV29-1 to TRBJ2-3; 7 bases align to TRBD2. V gave up 4 bases and J gave up 2 bases; unmatched junction bases: 9. The CDR3 is 15 amino acids. CDR1 is SQVTM, CDR2 ANQGSEA, per germline. This CDR3 is CSVGHQRGPTDTQYF. The CDR3 nucleotides read TGCAGCGTTGGACATCAGCGGGGCCCCACAGATACGCAGTATTTT.

The chain employs TRBV28 and TRBJ2-7; perhaps TRBD1 as D (6 bases). The CDR3 consists of 16 residues. Germline lookup yields CDR1 MDHEN and CDR2 SYDVKM. V was shortened by 6 bases and J by 3 bases, with 21 bases between the two germline ends. The chain's CDR3 is CASRVRGRTENYEQYF. The CDR3 DNA reads TGTGCCAGCAGAGTCCGGGGCAGGACAGAGAACTACGAGCAGTACTTC.

This clonotype has a handful of counts. The V call is TRBV18, the J call TRBJ1-2; possibly TRBD1 for D (5 bases). Trimming shortened V by 0 bases and J by 4 bases, and 9 bases separated the two germline ends. Germline V gene data show CDR1 as KGHSH and CDR2 as LQKENI. CDR3 size: 14 residues. CDR3 residues: CASSPPGDVYGYTF. CDR3 nucleotide sequence: TGTGCCAGCTCACCACCGGGGGACGTCTATGGCTACACCTTC.

This clonotype was seen only once. The rearrangement uses TRBV6-2 or TRBV6-3 and TRBJ2-6; possible D gene TRBD2, 6 bases. The germline CDR1 and CDR2 sequences are MNHEY and SVGEGT. V lost 0 bases and J 4 bases, leaving 7 bases between the germline ends. This CDR3 is 15 amino acids long. The CDR3 bases are TGTGCCAGCAGTTACTCGCGGGGAGGGGCCAACGTCCTGACTTTC. The encoded protein is CASSYSRGGANVLTF.

The V and J genes are TRBV2 and TRBJ2-5; TRBD2 matches at 8 bases. With V trimmed by 7 bases and J by 5 bases, 12 bases remained unmatched. CDR3 length equals 15 residues. The germline CDR1 and CDR2 sequences are SNHLY and FYNNEI. The CDR3 nucleotides read TGTGCCAGCACCGAGAAGCGGGGGATAGGGGAGACCCAGTACTTC. This codes for CASTEKRGIGETQYF.

The chain is built from TRBV10-3 and TRBJ2-3; TRBD2 matches 8 bases. V was clipped by 9 bases and J by 2 bases; unmatched bases: 19. CDR1 and CDR2 from the germline V gene are ENHRY and SYGVKD. The CDR3 has 18 amino acids. CDR3 nucleotide sequence: TGTGCCATTGGTGTAGCGGGGAAGGGAGGACTAATCACAGATACGCAGTATTTT. Translating it yields CAIGVAGKGGLITDTQYF.

CDR3 sequence: CASTYVGLAGANTGELFF. The CDR3 DNA reads TGTGCCAGCACCTACGTGGGACTAGCGGGAGCGAACACCGGGGAGCTGTTTTTT. The V gene is TRBV6-2 or TRBV6-3, the J gene TRBJ2-2; the match to TRBD2 covers 14 bases. The length of the CDR3 is 18 residues. V trimming: 7 bases; J trimming: 0 bases; junction bases outside the gene matches: 7. The V gene's germline CDR1 is MNHEY and CDR2 SVGEGT.

The chain joins TRBV20-1 to TRBJ2-1; 14 nucleotides match TRBD2. The V and J ends lost 4 bases and 9 bases, in that order; junction bases with no gene match: 17. Germline CDR1 DFQATT, CDR2 SNEGSKA (reference sequence). The CDR3 totals 18 residues. The chain's CDR3 is CSAKEGLAGVGRHGEQFF. DNA for the CDR3: TGCAGTGCTAAGGAGGGACTAGCGGGAGTGGGGCGACACGGTGAGCAGTTCTTC.

This clonotype was recorded a few times. The rearrangement links TRBV4-3 to TRBJ2-1; D gene ambiguous. CDR3 length: 14 residues. The germline gives CDR1 LGHNA, CDR2 YSLEER. V was shortened by 1 base and J by 6 bases, with 10 bases between the two germline ends. As DNA, the CDR3 is TGCGCCAGCAGCCAAGTTCGGTACAGCAATGAGCAGTTCTTC. Translation: CASSQVRYSNEQFF.